This T cell receptor beta chain was recovered during a study of CD8 T cells in ankylosing spondylitis. Whole-study findings and limits: Blood of patients with ankylosing spondylitis appeared to be characterized by a TCR beta motif of eight highly homologous variants. Earlier literature documents some of the motif variants in reactive arthritis synovial fluid and blood. The clones that were linked to disease were reported to be significantly enriched in matched synovial fluid samples from ankylosing spondylitis patients. In peripheral blood, disease-linked CD8+ clones occurred at relatively low frequencies.

For TCR beta, libraries came from quantitative 5'-RACE with molecular barcodes. TCRdb called the 5' RACE reads again in MiXCR, with one record for every CDR3 protein. The profile shows 200,000 to 250,000 distinct CDR3 sequences, approximately 20% of them singletons. This clonotype showed up just a few times. Antigen: not known. The V end lost 7 bases, the J end lost 3 bases, and 10 bases lay between the germline ends. The germline gives CDR1 DFQATT, CDR2 SNEGSKA (reference sequence). This CDR3 is built from 12 residues. This sequence was found in a male donor with ankylosing spondylitis. Sequenced: blood, either unsorted or a sorted T cell fraction (not recorded which). The chain recombines TRBV20-1 with TRBJ1-5; D call uncertain. CDR3 in DNA: TGCAGTGTGGCCCCCATCAATCAGCCCCAGCATTTT. It encodes CSVAPINQPQHF.